A selection of T cell receptor beta chains follows, all from one sample in a study of control samples from healthy donors and cancer patients. Here immunoSEQ multiplex PCR was the method, and the copy in TCRdb shows in-frame clones only, minus some. The repertoire holds approximately 80,000 clones, with roughly 88% as singletons. Sequenced: blood. The source is a woman in her forties or fifties in good health. Both conserved end residues are part of each CDR3. The order of the fields is clone size, D gene, V gene, J gene, CDR3 DNA, CDR3 protein. D genes are given only for firm matches. Clone size, where shown, is once, few, many, or a class for clones that have expanded.

>NA|NA|TRBV6-1|TRBJ2-4
TGTGCCAGCAGTGATAGTGGACAGCCCAAAAACATTCAGTACTTC
CASSDSGQPKNIQYF
>NA|NA|TRBV30|TRBJ2-6
TGTGCCTGGACTTGGGGCACTGGGGCCAACGTCCTGACTTTC
CAWTWGTGANVLTF
>NA|TRBD1|TRBV11-2|TRBJ2-7
TGTGCCAGCAGCCTGGGGACAGGGCTAGAGCAGTACTTC
CASSLGTGLEQYF
>NA|NA|TRBV4-1|TRBJ1-1
TGCGCCAGCAGTGGGCGGACAACGAACACTGAAGCTTTCTTT
CASSGRTTNTEAFF
>once|TRBD1|TRBV5-6|TRBJ2-2
TGTGCCAGCAGCGATCGAAGTCTGGACAGGGTGACCGGGGAGCTGTTTTTT
CASSDRSLDRVTGELFF
>NA|NA|TRBV4-1|TRBJ1-2
TGCGCCAGCAGCCAAGGGGACACCACCCCCGGGGACTATGGCTACACCTTC
CASSQGDTTPGDYGYTF
>NA|NA|TRBV12-2|TRBJ1-4
TGTGCAAGTCGATCTAGCCGGGACAGGGGCGAAAAACTGTTTTTT
CASRSSRDRGEKLFF
>NA|NA|TRBV18|TRBJ2-7
TGTGCCAGCTCACCAAGTCAGGGGTACGGGCAGTACTTC
CASSPSQGYGQYF
>few|NA|TRBV21-1|TRBJ2-2
TGTGCCAGCAGCAAATCCCGCTCCACCGGGGAGCTGTTTTTT
CASSKSRSTGELFF
>NA|NA|TRBV18|TRBJ1-6
TGTGCCAGCTCACCACAGGAAGTCTTCCCCCTCCACTTT
CASSPQEVFPLHF
>NA|NA|TRBV10-2|TRBJ2-3
TGCGCCAGCAGGGACCCTATGGGTGGCACAGATACGCAGTATTTT
CASRDPMGGTDTQYF
>NA|NA|TRBV3-1/TRBV3-2|TRBJ2-4
TGTGCCAGCAGCCAAGACCGGGAATGGTGGAACATTCAGTACTTC
CASSQDREWWNIQYF
>few|NA|TRBV27|TRBJ2-6
TGTGCCAGCAGCACGTGGGCTGGGGCCAACGTCCTGACTTTC
CASSTWAGANVLTF
>NA|TRBD2|TRBV10-3|TRBJ2-3
TGTGCCATCAGTGAACCAGGACTAGCGGGGGGGAACAGACCAGATACGCAGTATTTT
CAISEPGLAGGNRPDTQYF
>NA|NA|TRBV5-4|TRBJ2-1
TGTGCCAGCAGCTTGGATTCCAGTCTAGAGCAGTTCTTC
CASSLDSSLEQFF
>few|NA|TRBV3-1/TRBV3-2|TRBJ1-3
TGTGCCAGCAGCCAAGATCCGGACTCTGGAAACACCATATATTTT
CASSQDPDSGNTIYF
>NA|NA|TRBV18|TRBJ1-4
TGTGCCAGCTCACCGGCGGAGAAACTGTTTTTT
CASSPAEKLFF
>NA|TRBD1|TRBV4-1|TRBJ1-2
TGCGCCAGCAGTGAAAGGGAGGGGGCTAACCTCTATGGCTACACCTTC
CASSEREGANLYGYTF
>NA|NA|TRBV7-9|TRBJ2-2
TGTGCCAGCAGCTTAGGCCCGTCTGGCGCAAACACCGGGGAGCTGTTTTTT
CASSLGPSGANTGELFF
>NA|NA|TRBV29-1|TRBJ1-1
TGCAGCGTCCCGGCTGGGTCATTGGGCACTGAAGCTTTCTTT
CSVPAGSLGTEAFF
>NA|NA|TRBV4-1|TRBJ2-3
TGCGCCAGCAGCCTGGCGGACAGTCTCGGGGAAGATACGCAGTATTTT
CASSLADSLGEDTQYF
>NA|NA|TRBV2|TRBJ1-2
TGTGCCAGCAGTGAAGCAGATCGCCATGGCTACACCTTC
CASSEADRHGYTF
>NA|NA|TRBV2|TRBJ1-5
TGTGCCAGCAGTGAAGCAAGTCAGCCCCAGCATTTT
CASSEASQPQHF
>NA|NA|TRBV10-3|TRBJ1-1
TGTGCCATCACCGGAGGACCCAACACTGAAGCTTTCTTT
CAITGGPNTEAFF
>NA|TRBD1|TRBV5-6|TRBJ1-2
TGTGCCAGCAGCTTGCTTAGGGACAGTGTAAGGGTTAACTATGGCTACACCTTC
CASSLLRDSVRVNYGYTF
>NA|TRBD2|TRBV19|TRBJ2-7
TGTGCCAGTAGCCTTAGCGGGGGGTCCCACGAGCAGTACTTC
CASSLSGGSHEQYF
>NA|NA|TRBV4-1|TRBJ2-1
TGCGCCAGCAGCCAAGTTATAGGGCATGAGCAGTTCTTC
CASSQVIGHEQFF
>NA|TRBD1|TRBV19|TRBJ2-7
TGTGCCAGTAGTATAGGGACAGGGAATACCTACGAGCAGTACTTC
CASSIGTGNTYEQYF
>NA|NA|TRBV9|TRBJ1-3
TGTGCCAGCAGCGCCACTGACAGATCATCTGGAAACACCATATATTTT
CASSATDRSSGNTIYF
>NA|NA|TRBV4-2|TRBJ1-1
TGTGCCAGCAGCCCTCGGGGGGAAGGGGCTTTCTTT
CASSPRGEGAFF
>NA|NA|TRBV5-6|TRBJ1-2
TGTGCCAGCAGCTTGACAGGGTTAAGCTACACCTTC
CASSLTGLSYTF
>NA|NA|TRBV5-4|TRBJ1-2
TGTGCCAGCAGTTCCGGGACCGCCTATGGCTACACCTTC
CASSSGTAYGYTF
>NA|NA|TRBV3-1/TRBV3-2|TRBJ2-7
TGTGCCAGCAGCAATCGCAGCGGGTTCACCTACGAGCAGTACTTC
CASSNRSGFTYEQYF
>NA|TRBD1|TRBV5-1|TRBJ1-1
TGCGCCAGCAGCCTAGGCCGGGACAGCTTGATGAACACTGAAGCTTTCTTT
CASSLGRDSLMNTEAFF
>NA|TRBD1|TRBV27|TRBJ1-4
TGTGCCAGCAGTTGGGGACAGGGCAGTGAAAAACTGTTTTTT
CASSWGQGSEKLFF
>once|TRBD1|TRBV30|TRBJ2-3
TGTGCCTGGAGTATGGACAGGGGGGGAACAGATACGCAGTATTTT
CAWSMDRGGTDTQYF
>NA|NA|TRBV2|TRBJ1-2
TGTGCCAGCAGGCTCAACGTTGGTGATGGCTACACCTTC
CASRLNVGDGYTF
>NA|TRBD1|TRBV6-2/TRBV6-3|TRBJ1-2
TGTGCCAGCAGTTATGGGACAGGGATTCGCTACACCTTC
CASSYGTGIRYTF
>once|NA|TRBV7-8|TRBJ1-6
TGTGCCAGCAGCTTAGATGGGCAGTCTGGTTCACCCCTCCACTTT
CASSLDGQSGSPLHF
>NA|NA|TRBV6-5|TRBJ1-3
TGTGCCAGCAGTTACCGGGCCACCTCTGGAAACACCATATATTTT
CASSYRATSGNTIYF
>NA|TRBD2|TRBV24-1|TRBJ2-2
TGTGCCACCAGTGATTTGCTAGCGGGGGGCCCCGGTACCGGGGAGCTGTTTTTT
CATSDLLAGGPGTGELFF
>NA|TRBD1|TRBV6-6|TRBJ1-1
TGTGCCAGCAGTTTCAGGGGGCGTGGGAACACTGAAGCTTTCTTT
CASSFRGRGNTEAFF
>NA|NA|TRBV4-2|TRBJ1-1
TGTGCCAGCAGCCCAGGAGGCAGTCGGGATATGAACACTGAAGCTTTCTTT
CASSPGGSRDMNTEAFF
>NA|NA|TRBV5-1|TRBJ2-7
TGCGCCAGCAGCTTAGGAGGTGACGAGCAGTACTTC
CASSLGGDEQYF
>NA|NA|TRBV5-1|TRBJ1-2
TGCGCCAGCAGCTTGGGGGGGTCCCCCAACTATGGCTACACCTTC
CASSLGGSPNYGYTF
>NA|NA|TRBV12-3/TRBV12-4|TRBJ2-1
TGTGCCAGCAGTTTAGGCGACAGGTTCCAGTTCTTC
CASSLGDRFQFF
>NA|NA|TRBV12-3/TRBV12-4|TRBJ1-2
TGTGCCAGCAGTTTAGCGAGTGGTGGCTACACCTTC
CASSLASGGYTF
>NA|TRBD2|TRBV5-8|TRBJ2-1
TGTGCCAGCAGCTTACTTGACATTTTGGGACTAATGAATGAGCAGTTCTTC
CASSLLDILGLMNEQFF
>NA|NA|TRBV4-1|TRBJ1-3
TGCGCCAGCAGCCGGGGGGGGATAATTTCCTCTGGAAACACCATATATTTT
CASSRGGIISSGNTIYF
>once|NA|TRBV6-6|TRBJ1-3
TGTGCCAGCAGTTACGGGGGCTCATCTGGAAACACCATATATTTT
CASSYGGSSGNTIYF
>NA|NA|TRBV7-9|TRBJ1-2
TGTGCCAGCAGCTTAATGTATGGCTATGGCTACACCTTC
CASSLMYGYGYTF
>few|NA|TRBV5-1|TRBJ1-2
TGCGCCAGCAGCTTGGAGGTCAGGGTCGGTGGCTACACCTTC
CASSLEVRVGGYTF
>NA|TRBD1|TRBV7-9|TRBJ1-1
TGTGCCAGCAGGCCCGACAGGGAGGACACTGAAGCTTTCTTT
CASRPDREDTEAFF
>once|NA|TRBV24-1|TRBJ2-2
TGTGCCACCAATTCAAAAGTATTCGGGGAGCTGTTTTTT
CATNSKVFGELFF
>NA|NA|TRBV5-6|TRBJ1-2
TGTGCCAGCAGCCCCTCGACAGGCGGGAACTATGGCTACACCTTC
CASSPSTGGNYGYTF
>NA|NA|TRBV6-2/TRBV6-3|TRBJ2-7
TGTGCCAGCAGCCCTCAAGAACGGCTAACCTCCTACGAGCAGTACTTC
CASSPQERLTSYEQYF
>NA|NA|TRBV2|TRBJ2-1
TGTGCCAGCAGTGATAGATACAATGAGCAGTTCTTC
CASSDRYNEQFF